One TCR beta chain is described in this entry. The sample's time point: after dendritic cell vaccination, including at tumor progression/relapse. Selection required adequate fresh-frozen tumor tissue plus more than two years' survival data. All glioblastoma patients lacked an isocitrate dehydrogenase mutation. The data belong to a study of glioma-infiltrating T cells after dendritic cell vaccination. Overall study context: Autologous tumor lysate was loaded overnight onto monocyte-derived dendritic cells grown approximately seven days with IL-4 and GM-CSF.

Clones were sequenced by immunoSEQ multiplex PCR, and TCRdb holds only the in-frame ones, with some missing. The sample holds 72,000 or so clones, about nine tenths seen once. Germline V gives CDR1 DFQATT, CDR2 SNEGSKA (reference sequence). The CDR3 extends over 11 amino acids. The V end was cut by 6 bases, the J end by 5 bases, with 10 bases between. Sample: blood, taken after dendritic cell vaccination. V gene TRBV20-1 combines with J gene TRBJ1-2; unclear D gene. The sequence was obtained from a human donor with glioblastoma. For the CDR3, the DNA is TGCAGTGCCTTGTATCAGTATGGCTACACCTTC. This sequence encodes CSALYQYGYTF.